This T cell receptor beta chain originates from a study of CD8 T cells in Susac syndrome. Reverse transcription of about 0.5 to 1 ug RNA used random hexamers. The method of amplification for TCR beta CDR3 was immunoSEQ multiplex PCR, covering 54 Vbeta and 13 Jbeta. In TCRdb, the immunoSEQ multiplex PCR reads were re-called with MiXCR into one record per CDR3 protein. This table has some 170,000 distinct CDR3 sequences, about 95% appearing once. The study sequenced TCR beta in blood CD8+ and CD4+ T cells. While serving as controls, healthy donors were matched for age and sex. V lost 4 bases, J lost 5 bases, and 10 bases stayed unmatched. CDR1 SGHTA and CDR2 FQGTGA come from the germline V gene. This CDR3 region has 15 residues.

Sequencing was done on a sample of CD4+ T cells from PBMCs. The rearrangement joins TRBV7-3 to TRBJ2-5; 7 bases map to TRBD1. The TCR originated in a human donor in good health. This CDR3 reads CASSYSTGSSETQYF. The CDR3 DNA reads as TGTGCCAGCAGCTACTCGACAGGGTCATCCGAGACCCAGTACTTC.